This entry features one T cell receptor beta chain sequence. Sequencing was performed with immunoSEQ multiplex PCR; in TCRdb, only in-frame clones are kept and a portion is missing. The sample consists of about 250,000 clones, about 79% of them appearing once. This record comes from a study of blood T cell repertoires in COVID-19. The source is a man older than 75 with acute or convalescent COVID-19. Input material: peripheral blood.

DNA for the CDR3: TGTGCCAGTAGTATTGGTCACTCACAATGGGCGATGAACACTGAAGCTTTCTTT. Amino acids: CASSIGHSQWAMNTEAFF. This chain joins TRBV19 and TRBJ1-1; D not resolved. V was pared by 3 bases and J by 0 bases, with 20 bases between. There are 18 residues in the CDR3. In germline, CDR1 is LNHDA, CDR2 SQIVND (reference sequence).